The sequence of this T cell receptor beta chain was determined in a study of molecular identifiers for immune sequencing clone quantification. This CDR3 has 15 amino acids. V lost 2 bases and J lost 2, with 11 bases in between. Germline V CDR1 and CDR2: MNHEY, SVGEGT. Previously described methods and listed TCR primers were employed for the bulk TCR libraries. MiXCR was run by TCRdb on the PCR reads, yielding one entry per CDR3 protein. The sample records about 32,000 distinct CDR3 sequences, about a fifth being singletons. In the sort, naive CD8 T cells were defined as CD8+CD4-CCR7+CD45RA+. The chain is built from TRBV6-2 or TRBV6-3 and TRBJ2-3; D not certain. Specimen: naive CD8+ T cells from blood, with Jurkat cell RNA spiked in. Subset here: FACS-sorted CD8+CD4-CCR7+CD45RA+ naive T cells. This receptor was identified in a human donor in good health. Some libraries in this study had Jurkat cell RNA spiked in. The CDR3 sequence: CASSYKGPSTDTQYF. CDR3 coding DNA: TGTGCCAGCAGTTACAAAGGGCCTTCCACAGATACGCAGTATTTT.